This section outlines one T cell receptor (beta chain) sequence together with its context. The germline V gene encodes CDR1 SGHRS and CDR2 YFSETQ. The CDR3 is 17 residues long. V was pared by 0 bases and J by 3 bases, with 17 bases between. These data originate in a study of T cell responses to AZD1222 COVID-19 vaccine. Only in-frame clones appear in the TCRdb table, and some are missing; sequencing was by immunoSEQ multiplex PCR. Altogether 150,000 to 180,000 clones are present, under 95% being singletons, with the ten largest covering approximately 17%. The source was peripheral blood, collected on day 0 of AZD1222 vaccination. The receptor was isolated from an adult in good health. V gene TRBV5-1 combines with J gene TRBJ2-3, with a possible D match to TRBD1 (5 bases). The CDR3 loop reads CASSLALDNRWTDTQYF. The DNA for the CDR3 is TGCGCCAGCAGCTTGGCCTTGGACAATCGGTGGACAGATACGCAGTATTTT.